This T cell receptor (beta chain) was identified in a study of cytomegalovirus exposure and HLA in healthy donors. The wider study: Previous work identified roughly 110 million unique TCR beta sequences from around 170 million T cells.

Overall study results and limits: TCR beta sequences reportedly predicted most subjects' HLA-A and HLA-B alleles accurately.

As for the donors, each was a healthy bone marrow donor. This clone was observed a handful of times. Its target is unknown. PCR involved 60 Vbeta and 13 Jbeta primers. This table comes from immunoSEQ multiplex PCR, and its TCRdb copy is limited to in-frame clones, with some not included. The profile shows under 150,000 clones, 65% to 75% of them singletons. The clonotype comes from a man aged 55 to 70 in good health and CMV-seronegative. The sequenced material came from PBMCs.

The CDR3 reads CASSLVASGTRVETQYF. The CDR3 DNA follows: TGTGCCAGCAGCTTAGTGGCGTCCGGGACTAGGGTAGAAACGCAGTATTTT. J is TRBJ2-3 and V is TRBV7-2, with 8 nucleotides matching TRBD2. Germline V lookup: CDR1 SGHTA, CDR2 FQGNSA. This CDR3 has 17 residues. The junction had 15 bases not matched to a gene; V was cut back by 1 base and J by 9 bases.